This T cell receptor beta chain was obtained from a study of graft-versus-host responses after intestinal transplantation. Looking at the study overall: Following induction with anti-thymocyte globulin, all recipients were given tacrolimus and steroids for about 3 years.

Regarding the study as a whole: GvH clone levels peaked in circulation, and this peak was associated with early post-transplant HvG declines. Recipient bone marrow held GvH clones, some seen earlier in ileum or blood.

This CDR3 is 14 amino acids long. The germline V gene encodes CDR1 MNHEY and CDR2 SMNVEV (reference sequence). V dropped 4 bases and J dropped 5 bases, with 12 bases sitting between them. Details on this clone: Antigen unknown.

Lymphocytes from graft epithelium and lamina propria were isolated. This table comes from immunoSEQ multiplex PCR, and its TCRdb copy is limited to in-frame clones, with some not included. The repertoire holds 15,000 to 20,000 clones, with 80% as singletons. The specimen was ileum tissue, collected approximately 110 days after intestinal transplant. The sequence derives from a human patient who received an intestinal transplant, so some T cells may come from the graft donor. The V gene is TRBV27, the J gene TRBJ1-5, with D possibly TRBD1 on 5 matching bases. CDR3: CASSWGLGDQPQHF. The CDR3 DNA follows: TGTGCCAGCAGTTGGGGACTGGGCGATCAGCCCCAGCATTTT.